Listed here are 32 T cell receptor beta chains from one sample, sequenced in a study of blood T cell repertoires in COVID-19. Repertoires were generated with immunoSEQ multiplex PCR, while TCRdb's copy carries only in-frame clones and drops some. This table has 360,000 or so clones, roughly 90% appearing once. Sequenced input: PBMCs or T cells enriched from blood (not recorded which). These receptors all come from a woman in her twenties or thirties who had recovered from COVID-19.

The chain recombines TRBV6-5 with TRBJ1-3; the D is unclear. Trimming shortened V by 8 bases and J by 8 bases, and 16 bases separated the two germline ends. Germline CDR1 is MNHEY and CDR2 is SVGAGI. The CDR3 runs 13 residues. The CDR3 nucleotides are TGTGCCAGCCAAGGCCTGTCGAGGGACACCATATATTTT. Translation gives CASQGLSRDTIYF.

CDR3 sequence (DNA): TGTGCCAGCTCACCTCCGGGGTCGGTCTATGGCTACACCTTC. Amino acids: CASSPPGSVYGYTF. The chain links TRBV18 to TRBJ1-2, with D unclear. This CDR3 has 14 amino acids. V was shortened by 3 bases and J by 4 bases, with 12 bases between the two germline ends. Germline values: CDR1 KGHSH, CDR2 LQKENI. The full variable domain, rest sourced from reference TRBV18 and TRBJ1-2, is NAGVMQNPRHLVRRRGQEARLRCSPMKGHSHVYWYRQLPEEGLKFMVYLQKENIIDESGMPKERFSAEFPKEGPSILRIQQVVRGDSAAYFCASSPPGSVYGYTFGSGTRLTVV.

The DNA of the CDR3 is TGTGCCATCAGTGAGTCGAAAAGGGAGTCCTACGAGCAGTACTTC. Its protein product is CAISESKRESYEQYF. This chain uses TRBV10-3 with TRBJ2-7; possible D gene TRBD2, 5 bases. This CDR3 is built from 15 residues. Germline assignment: CDR1 ENHRY and CDR2 SYGVKD. V was pared by 0 bases and J by 1 base, with 10 bases between.

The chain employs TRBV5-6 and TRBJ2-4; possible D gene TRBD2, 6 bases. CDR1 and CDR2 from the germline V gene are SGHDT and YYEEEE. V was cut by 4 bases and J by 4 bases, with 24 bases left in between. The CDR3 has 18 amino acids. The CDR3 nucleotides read TGTGCCAGCAGCCCCCCTTCACCCCTGACTAGGACGAAAAACATTCAGTACTTC. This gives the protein CASSPPSPLTRTKNIQYF.

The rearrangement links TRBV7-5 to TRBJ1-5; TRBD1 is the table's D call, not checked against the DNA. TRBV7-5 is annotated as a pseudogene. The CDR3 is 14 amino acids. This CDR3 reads CARRQDRRNQPQHF. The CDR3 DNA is TGTGCCAGAAGACAAGACAGGCGCAATCAGCCCCAGCATTTT.

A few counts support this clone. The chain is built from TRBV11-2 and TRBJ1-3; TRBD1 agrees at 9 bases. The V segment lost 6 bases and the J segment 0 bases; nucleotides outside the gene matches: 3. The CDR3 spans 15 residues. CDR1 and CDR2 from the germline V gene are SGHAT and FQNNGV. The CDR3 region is CASSLTGGSGNTIYF. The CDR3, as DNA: TGTGCCAGCAGTTTGACAGGGGGCTCTGGAAACACCATATATTTT.

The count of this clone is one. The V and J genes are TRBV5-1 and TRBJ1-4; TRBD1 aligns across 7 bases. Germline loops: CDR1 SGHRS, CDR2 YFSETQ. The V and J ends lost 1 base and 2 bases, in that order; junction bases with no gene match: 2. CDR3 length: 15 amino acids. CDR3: CASSLSGGTNEKLFF. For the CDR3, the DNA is TGCGCCAGCAGCTTGTCAGGGGGTACTAATGAAAAACTGTTTTTT.

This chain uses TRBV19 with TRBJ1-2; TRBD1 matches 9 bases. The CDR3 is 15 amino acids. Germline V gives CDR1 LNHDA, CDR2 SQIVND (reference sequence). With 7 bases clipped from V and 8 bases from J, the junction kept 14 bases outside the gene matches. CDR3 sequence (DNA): TGTGCCAGTACCGCAAGACAGGGGGGGATTCGGGGCTACACCTTC. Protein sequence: CASTARQGGIRGYTF.

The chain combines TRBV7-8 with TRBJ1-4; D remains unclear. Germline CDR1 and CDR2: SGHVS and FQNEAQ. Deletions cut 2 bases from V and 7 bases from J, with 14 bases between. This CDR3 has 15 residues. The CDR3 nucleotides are TGTGCCAGCAGCTTATCTGGGTGGGGAGGTGAAAAACTGTTTTTT. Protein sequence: CASSLSGWGGEKLFF.

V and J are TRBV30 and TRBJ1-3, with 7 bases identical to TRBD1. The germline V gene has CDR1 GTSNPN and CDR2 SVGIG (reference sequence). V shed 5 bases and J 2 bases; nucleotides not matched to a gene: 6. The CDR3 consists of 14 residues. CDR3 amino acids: CAWDSGTAGNTIYF. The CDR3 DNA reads TGTGCCTGGGACTCTGGGACAGCTGGAAACACCATATATTTT.

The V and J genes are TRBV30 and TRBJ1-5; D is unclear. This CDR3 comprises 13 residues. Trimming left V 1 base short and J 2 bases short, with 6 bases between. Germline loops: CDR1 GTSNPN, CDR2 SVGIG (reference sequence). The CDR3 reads CAWSAQGNQPQHF. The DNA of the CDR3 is TGTGCCTGGAGTGCTCAGGGCAATCAGCCCCAGCATTTT.

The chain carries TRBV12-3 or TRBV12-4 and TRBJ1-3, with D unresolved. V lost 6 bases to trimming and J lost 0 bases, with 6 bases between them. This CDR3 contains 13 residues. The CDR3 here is CASSRYSGNTIYF. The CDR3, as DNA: TGTGCCAGCAGCCGGTACTCTGGAAACACCATATATTTT.

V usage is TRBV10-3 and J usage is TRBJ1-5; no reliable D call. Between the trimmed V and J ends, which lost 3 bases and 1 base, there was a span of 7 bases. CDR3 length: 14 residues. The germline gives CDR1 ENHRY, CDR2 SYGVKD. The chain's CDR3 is CAISDVGSNQPQHF. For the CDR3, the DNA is TGTGCCATCAGTGATGTGGGCAGCAATCAGCCCCAGCATTTT.

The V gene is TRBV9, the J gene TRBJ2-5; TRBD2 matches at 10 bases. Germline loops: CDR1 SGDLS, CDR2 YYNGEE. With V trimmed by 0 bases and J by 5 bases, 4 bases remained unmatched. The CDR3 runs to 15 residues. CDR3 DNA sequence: TGTGCCAGCAGCGTAGTAGCGGGGGGCAGGGAGACCCAGTACTTC. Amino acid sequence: CASSVVAGGRETQYF.

CDR3 bases: TGCGCCAGCAGCCCTGGGACACTAGGAATCGAAGCTTTCTTT. As protein: CASSPGTLGIEAFF. The chain has TRBV4-1 and TRBJ1-1; TRBD1 is a possible D gene (6 bases). Trimming cost V 4 bases and J 8 bases, with 17 bases left between them. There are 14 residues in the CDR3. Germline lookup yields CDR1 MGHRA and CDR2 YSYEKL.

The CDR3 protein is CASSYTRGVGMNEQFF. DNA for the CDR3: TGTGCCAGCAGTTACACTCGGGGGGTGGGGATGAATGAGCAGTTCTTC. The chain combines TRBV6-5 with TRBJ2-1, with 7 bases identical to TRBD2. The CDR3 runs 16 residues. The germline V gene encodes CDR1 MNHEY and CDR2 SVGAGI. J was trimmed by 7 bases and V by 2 bases; bases with no gene match: 11.

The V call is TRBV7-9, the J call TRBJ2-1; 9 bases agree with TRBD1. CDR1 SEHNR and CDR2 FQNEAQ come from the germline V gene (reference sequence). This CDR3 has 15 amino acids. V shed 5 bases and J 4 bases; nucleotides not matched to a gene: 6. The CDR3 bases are TGTGCCAGCAGCCTACAGGGGGCCGCGTACAATGAGCAGTTCTTC. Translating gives CASSLQGAAYNEQFF.

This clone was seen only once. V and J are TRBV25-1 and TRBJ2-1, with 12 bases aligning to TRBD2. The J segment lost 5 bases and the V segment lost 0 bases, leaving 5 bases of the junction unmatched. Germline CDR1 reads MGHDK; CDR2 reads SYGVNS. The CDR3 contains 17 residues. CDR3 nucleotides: TGTGCCAGCAGTGAATATCCCCTAGCGGGAGGGCACAATGAGCAGTTCTTC. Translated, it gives CASSEYPLAGGHNEQFF.

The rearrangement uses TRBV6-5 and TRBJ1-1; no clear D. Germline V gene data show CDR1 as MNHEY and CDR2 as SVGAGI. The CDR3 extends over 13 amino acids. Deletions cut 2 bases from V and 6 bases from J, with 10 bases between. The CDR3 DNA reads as TGTGCCAGCAGTTACCTAGTAGATGCTGAAGCTTTCTTT. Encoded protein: CASSYLVDAEAFF.

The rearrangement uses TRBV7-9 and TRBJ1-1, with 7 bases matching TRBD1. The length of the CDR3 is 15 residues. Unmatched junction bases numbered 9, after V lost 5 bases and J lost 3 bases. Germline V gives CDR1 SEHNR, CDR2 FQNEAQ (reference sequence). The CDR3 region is CASSPRQGWDTEAFF. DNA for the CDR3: TGTGCCAGCAGCCCCAGACAGGGTTGGGACACTGAAGCTTTCTTT. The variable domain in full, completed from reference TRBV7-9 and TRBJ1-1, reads DTGVSQNPRHKITKRGQNVTFRCDPISEHNRLYWYRQTLGQGPEFLTYFQNEAQLEKSRLLSDRFSAERPKGSFSTLEIQRTEQGDSAMYLCASSPRQGWDTEAFFGQGTRLTVV.

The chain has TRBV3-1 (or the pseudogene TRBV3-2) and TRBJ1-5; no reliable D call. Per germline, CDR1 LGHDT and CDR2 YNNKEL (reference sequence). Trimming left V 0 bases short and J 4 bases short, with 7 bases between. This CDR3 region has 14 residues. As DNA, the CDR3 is TGTGCCAGCAGCCAAGAACTGATGAATCAGCCCCAGCATTTT. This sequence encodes CASSQELMNQPQHF.

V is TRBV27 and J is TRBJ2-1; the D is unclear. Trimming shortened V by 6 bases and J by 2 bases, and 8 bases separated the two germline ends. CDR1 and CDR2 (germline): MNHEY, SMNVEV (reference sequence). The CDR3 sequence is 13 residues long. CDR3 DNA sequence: TGTGCCAGCAGCGAGCCACCCTACAATGAGCAGTTCTTC. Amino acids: CASSEPPYNEQFF.

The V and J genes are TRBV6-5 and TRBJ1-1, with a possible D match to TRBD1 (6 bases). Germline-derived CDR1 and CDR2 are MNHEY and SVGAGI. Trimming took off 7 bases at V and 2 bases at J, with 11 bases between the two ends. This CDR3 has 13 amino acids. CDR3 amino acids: CASTGARNTEAFF. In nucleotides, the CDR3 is TGTGCCAGCACAGGGGCAAGAAACACTGAAGCTTTCTTT.

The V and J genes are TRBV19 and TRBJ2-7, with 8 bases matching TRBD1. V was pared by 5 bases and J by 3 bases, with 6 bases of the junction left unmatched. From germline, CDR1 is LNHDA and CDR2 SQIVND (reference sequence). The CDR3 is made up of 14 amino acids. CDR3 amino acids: CASSLSQGDYEQYF. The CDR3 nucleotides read TGTGCCAGTAGTTTATCACAGGGGGACTACGAGCAGTACTTC. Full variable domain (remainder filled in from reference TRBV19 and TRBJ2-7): DGGITQSPKYLFRKEGQNVTLSCEQNLNHDAMYWYRQDPGQGLRLIYYSQIVNDFQKGDIAEGYSVSREKKESFPLTVTSAQKNPTAFYLCASSLSQGDYEQYFGPGTRLTVT.

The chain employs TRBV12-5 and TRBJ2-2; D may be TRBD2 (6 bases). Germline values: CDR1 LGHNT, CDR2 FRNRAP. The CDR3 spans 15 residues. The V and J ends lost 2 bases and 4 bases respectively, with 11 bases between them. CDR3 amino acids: CASGLPAGGTGELFF. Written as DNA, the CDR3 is TGTGCTAGTGGTTTGCCGGCCGGGGGCACCGGGGAGCTGTTTTTT. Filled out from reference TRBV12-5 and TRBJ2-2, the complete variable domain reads DARVTQTPRHKVTEMGQEVTMRCQPILGHNTVFWYRQTMMQGLELLAYFRNRAPLDDSGMPKDRFSAEMPDATLATLKIQPSEPRDSAVYFCASGLPAGGTGELFFGEGSRLTVL.

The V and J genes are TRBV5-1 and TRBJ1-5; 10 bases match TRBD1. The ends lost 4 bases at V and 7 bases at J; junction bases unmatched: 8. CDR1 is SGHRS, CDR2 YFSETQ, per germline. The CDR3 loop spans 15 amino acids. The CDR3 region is CASSPDRGKGQPQHF. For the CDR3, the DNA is TGCGCCAGCAGCCCGGACAGGGGGAAGGGGCAGCCCCAGCATTTT.

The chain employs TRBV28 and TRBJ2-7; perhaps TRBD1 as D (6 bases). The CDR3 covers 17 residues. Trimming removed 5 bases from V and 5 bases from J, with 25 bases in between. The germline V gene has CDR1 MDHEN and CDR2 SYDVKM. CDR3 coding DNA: TGTGCCAGCAGTAGGGCCGGAACAGGGCCCCAGACCCACGAGCAGTACTTC. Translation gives CASSRAGTGPQTHEQYF. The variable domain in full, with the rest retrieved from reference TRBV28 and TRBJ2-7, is DVKVTQSSRYLVKRTGEKVFLECVQDMDHENMFWYRQDPGLGLRLIYFSYDVKMKEKGDIPEGYSVSREKKERFSLILESASTNQTSMYLCASSRAGTGPQTHEQYFGPGTRLTVT.

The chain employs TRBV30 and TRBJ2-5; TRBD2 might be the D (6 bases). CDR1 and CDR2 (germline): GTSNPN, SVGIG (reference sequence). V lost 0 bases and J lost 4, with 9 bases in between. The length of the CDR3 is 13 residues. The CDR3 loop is CAWSVGRGETQYF. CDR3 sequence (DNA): TGTGCCTGGAGTGTAGGGCGGGGAGAGACCCAGTACTTC.

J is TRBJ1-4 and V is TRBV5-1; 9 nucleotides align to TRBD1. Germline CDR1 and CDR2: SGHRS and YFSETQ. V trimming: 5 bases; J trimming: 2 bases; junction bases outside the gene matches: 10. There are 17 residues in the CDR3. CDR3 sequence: CASSWVGTGPTNEKLFF. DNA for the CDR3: TGCGCCAGCAGTTGGGTGGGGACAGGGCCCACTAATGAAAAACTGTTTTTT.

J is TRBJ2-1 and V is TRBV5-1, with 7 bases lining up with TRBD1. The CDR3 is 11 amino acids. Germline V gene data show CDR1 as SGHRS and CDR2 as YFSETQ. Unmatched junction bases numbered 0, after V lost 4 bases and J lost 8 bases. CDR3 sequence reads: CASSQGDEQFF. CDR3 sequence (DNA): TGCGCCAGCAGCCAGGGGGATGAGCAGTTCTTC.

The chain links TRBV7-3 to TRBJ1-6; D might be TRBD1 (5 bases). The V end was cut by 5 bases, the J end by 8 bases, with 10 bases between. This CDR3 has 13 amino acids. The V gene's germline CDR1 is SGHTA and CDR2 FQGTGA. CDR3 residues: CASSQIRDSPLHF. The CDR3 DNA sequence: TGTGCCAGCAGCCAGATCAGGGATTCACCCCTCCACTTT.

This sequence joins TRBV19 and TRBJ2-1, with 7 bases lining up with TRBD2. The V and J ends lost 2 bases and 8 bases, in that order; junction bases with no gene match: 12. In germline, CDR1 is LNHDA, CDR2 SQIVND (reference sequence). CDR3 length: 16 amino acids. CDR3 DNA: TGTGCCAGTAGTATAAGTCGCGGGAGTAGGATCTATGAGCAGTTCTTC. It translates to CASSISRGSRIYEQFF.